This TCR beta chain was recorded in a study of vaccination and CD4 T cells after COVID-19. To note about this clonotype: What it recognizes is unknown.

V lost 5 bases and J lost 5; bases outside the gene matches: 11. This CDR3 region has 15 residues. Looked up from germline, CDR1 is SNHLY and CDR2 is FYNNEI. Broader study findings: Rising from roughly 21 to 40, the median of SARS-CoV-2-reactive clonotypes did not change significantly.

The treatment denotes: approximately 11-day PBMC culture with coronavirus spike peptide pools or control peptides (ViraFEST assay). The Oncomine TCR Beta short-read assay sequenced DNA from cultured CD4+ T cells. TCRdb re-derived calls from the PCR reads in MiXCR, one entry per CDR3 protein. The sample shows fewer than 15,000 distinct CDR3 sequences, under 65% of them seen only once. The source is a human donor who had recovered from COVID-19. Sequencing was carried out using CD4+ T cells from blood, cultured in vitro. The V gene is TRBV2, the J gene TRBJ2-5; 7 bases are a match to TRBD1. CDR3 residues: CASSKEQGTAETQYF. DNA for the CDR3: TGTGCCAGCAGTAAGGAACAGGGGACGGCGGAGACCCAGTACTTC.